This paragraph covers one T cell receptor beta chain sequence. The data were taken from a study of technical replicates of blood from a handful of donors. Method: immunoSEQ multiplex PCR; TCRdb's copy keeps in-frame clones and lacks some. The sample gives about 74,000 clones, about 89% of which show up once; roughly 0.41% is in the top ten. CDR3 size: 14 residues. V lost 9 bases and J lost 4, with 18 bases in between. CDR1 and CDR2 from the germline V gene are MNHEY and SVGAGI. Sequencing used T cells isolated from PBMCs. The origin of this receptor is a human donor in good health. The J gene is TRBJ1-2, the V gene TRBV6-5; tentative D call: TRBD1 (5 bases). The CDR3 coding sequence is TGTGCCAGTTCTATTCGGCAGGGTCCCTATGGCTACACCTTC. It yields the protein CASSIRQGPYGYTF.